This TCR beta chain was sequenced in a study of metastatic and nonmetastatic thyroid tumors. Study context: Repertoires of blood and of tissue (tumor or nodule) from malignant and benign thyroid patients were compared.

This clone was detected ten times or more. Its antigen is unidentified. One base away lies a much larger clone, so this may be a sequencing read error. Thyroid surgery had not been preceded by any treatment in any patient. How the authors handled the data: Clinicopathological groups supplied CDR3 differences that were used to build a distant-metastasis classifier for papillary thyroid cancer. TCRdb reanalyzed the PCR reads via MiXCR. The V and J calls and clone size are TCRdb's, not the authors'. The sample yields over 25,000 clones, roughly a fifth seen once. Findings of the study overall: Reports indicated that malignant thyroid tumors showed significantly higher TCR beta diversity than benign nodules did, in blood and tumor.

The CDR3 loop spans 16 amino acids. Trimming took 0 bases from V and 7 from J; bases not matched to a gene: 8. Germline V gives CDR1 MNHEY, CDR2 SVGAGI. This clonotype was sampled from a female donor with papillary thyroid cancer or a benign thyroid nodule (not recorded which). Some clones in this sample may be carry-over from other donors' samples. This chain connects TRBV6-5 to TRBJ2-1; 8 bases are shared with TRBD1. Sequences were obtained from blood. The CDR3 DNA sequence: TGTGCCAGCAGTTACTCGTCAGGGGGCTCGCGGAATGAGCAGTTCTTC. Encoded protein: CASSYSSGGSRNEQFF.